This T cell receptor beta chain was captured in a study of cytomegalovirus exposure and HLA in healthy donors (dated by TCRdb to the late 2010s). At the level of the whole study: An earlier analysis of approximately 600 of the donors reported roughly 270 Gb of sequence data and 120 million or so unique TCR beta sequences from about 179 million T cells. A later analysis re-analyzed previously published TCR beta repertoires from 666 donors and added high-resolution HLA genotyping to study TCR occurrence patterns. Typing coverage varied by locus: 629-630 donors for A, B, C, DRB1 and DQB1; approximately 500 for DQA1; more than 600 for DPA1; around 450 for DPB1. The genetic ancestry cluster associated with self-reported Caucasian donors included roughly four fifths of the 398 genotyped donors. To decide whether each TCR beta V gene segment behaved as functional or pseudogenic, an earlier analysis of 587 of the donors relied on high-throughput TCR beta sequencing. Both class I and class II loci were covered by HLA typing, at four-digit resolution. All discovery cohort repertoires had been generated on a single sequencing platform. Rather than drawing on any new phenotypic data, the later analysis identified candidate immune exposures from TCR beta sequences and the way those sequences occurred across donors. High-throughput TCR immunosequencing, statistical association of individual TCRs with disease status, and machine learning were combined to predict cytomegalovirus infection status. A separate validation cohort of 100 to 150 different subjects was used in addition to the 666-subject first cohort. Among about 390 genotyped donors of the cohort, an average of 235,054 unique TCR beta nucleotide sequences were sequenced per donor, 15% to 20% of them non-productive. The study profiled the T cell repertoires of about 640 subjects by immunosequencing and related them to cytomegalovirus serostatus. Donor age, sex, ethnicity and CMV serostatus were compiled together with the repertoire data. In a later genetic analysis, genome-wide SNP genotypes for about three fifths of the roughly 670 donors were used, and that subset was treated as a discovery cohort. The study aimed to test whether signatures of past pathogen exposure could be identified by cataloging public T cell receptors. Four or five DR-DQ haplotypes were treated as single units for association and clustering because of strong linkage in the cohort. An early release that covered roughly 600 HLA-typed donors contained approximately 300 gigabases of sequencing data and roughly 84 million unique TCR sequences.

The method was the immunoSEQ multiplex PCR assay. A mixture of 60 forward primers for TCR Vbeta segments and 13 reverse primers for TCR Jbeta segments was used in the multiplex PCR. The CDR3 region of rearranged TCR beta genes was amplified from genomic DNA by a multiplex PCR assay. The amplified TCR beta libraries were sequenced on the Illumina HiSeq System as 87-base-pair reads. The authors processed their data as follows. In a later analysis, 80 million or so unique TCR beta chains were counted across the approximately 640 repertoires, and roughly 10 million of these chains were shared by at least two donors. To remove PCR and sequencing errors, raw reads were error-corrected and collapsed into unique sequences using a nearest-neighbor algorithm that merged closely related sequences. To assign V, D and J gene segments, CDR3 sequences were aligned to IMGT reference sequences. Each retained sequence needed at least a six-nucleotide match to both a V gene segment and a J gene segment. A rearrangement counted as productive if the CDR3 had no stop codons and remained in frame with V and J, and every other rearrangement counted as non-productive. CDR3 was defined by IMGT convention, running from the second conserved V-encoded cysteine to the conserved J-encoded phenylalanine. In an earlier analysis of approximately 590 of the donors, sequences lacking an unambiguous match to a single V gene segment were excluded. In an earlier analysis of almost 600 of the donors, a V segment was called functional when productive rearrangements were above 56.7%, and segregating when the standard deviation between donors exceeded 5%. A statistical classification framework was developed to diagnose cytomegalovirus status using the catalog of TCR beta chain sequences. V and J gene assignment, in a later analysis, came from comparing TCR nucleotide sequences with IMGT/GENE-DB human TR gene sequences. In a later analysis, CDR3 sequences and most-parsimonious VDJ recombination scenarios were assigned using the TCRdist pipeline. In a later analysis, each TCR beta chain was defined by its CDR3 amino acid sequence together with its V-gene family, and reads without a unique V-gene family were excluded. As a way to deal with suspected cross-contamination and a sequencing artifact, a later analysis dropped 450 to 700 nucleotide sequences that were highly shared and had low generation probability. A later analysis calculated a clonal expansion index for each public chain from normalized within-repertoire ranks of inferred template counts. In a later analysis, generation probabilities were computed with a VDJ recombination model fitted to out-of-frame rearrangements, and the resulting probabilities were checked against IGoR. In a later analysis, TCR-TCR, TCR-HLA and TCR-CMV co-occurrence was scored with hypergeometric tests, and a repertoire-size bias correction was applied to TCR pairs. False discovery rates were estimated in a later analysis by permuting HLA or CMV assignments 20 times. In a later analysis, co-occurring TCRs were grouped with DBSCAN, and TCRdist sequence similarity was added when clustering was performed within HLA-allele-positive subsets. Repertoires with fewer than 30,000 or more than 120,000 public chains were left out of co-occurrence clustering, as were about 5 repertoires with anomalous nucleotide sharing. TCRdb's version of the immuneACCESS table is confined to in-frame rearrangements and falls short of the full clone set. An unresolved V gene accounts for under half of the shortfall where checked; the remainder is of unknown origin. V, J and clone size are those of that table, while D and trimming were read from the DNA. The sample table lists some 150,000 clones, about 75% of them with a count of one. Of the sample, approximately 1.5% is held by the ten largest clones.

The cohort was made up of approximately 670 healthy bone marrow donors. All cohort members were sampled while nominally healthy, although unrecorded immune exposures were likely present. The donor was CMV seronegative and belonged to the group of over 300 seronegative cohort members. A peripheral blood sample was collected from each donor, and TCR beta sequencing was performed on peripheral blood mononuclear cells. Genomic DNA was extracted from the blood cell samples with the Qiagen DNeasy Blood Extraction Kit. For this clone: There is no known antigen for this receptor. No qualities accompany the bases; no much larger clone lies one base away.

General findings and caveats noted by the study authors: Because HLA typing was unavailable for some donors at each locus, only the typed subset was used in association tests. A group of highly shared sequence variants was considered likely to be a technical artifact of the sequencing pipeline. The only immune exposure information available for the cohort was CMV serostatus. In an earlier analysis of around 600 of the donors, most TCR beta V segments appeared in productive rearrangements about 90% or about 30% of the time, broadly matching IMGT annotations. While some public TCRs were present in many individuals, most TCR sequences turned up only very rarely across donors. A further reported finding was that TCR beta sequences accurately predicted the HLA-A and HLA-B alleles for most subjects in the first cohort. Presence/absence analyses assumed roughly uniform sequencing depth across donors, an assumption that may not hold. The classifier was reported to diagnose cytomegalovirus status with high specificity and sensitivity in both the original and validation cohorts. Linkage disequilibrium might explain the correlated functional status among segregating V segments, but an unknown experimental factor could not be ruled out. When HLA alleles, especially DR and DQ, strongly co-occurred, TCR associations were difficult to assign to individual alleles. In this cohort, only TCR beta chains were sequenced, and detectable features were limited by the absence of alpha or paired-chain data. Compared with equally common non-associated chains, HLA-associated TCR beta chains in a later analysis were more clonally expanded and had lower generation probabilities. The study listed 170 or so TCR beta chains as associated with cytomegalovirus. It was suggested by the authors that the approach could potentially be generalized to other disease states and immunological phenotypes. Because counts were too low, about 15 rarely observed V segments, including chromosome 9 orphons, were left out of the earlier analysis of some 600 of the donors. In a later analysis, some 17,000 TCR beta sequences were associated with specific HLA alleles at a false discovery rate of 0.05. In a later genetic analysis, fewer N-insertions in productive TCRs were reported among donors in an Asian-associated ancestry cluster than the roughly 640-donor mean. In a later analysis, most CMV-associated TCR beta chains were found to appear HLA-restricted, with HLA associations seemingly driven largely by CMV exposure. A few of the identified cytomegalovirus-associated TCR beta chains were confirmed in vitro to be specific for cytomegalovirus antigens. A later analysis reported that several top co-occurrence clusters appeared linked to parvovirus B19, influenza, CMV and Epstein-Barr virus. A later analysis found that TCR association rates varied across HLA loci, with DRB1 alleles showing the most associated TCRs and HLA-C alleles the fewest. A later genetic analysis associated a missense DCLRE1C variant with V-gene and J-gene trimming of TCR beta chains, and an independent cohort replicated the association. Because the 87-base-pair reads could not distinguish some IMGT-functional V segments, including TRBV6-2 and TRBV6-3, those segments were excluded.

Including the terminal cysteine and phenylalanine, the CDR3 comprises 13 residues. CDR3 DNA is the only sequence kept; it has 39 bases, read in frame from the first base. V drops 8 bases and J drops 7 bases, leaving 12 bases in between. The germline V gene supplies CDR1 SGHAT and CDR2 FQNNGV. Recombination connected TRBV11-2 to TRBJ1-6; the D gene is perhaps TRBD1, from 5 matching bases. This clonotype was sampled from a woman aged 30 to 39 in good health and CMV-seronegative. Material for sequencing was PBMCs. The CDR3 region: CASLGQRNSPLHF. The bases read TGTGCCAGCTTGGGGCAAAGGAATTCACCCCTCCACTTT. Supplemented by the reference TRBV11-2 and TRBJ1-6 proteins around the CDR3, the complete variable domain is EAGVAQSPRYKIIEKRQSVAFWCNPISGHATLYWYQQILGQGPKLLIQFQNNGVVDDSQLPKDRFSAERLKGVDSTLKIQPAKLEDSAVYLCASLGQRNSPLHFGNGTRLTVT.